This passage covers 11 T cell receptor beta chains from one sample sequenced in a study of T cell repertoires in cytomegalovirus infection. These receptors lack a known antigen. TCRdb fed the reads into MiXCR, producing one record per CDR3 protein. The data show fewer than 1,000,000 distinct CDR3 sequences, with about a third seen just once and 10% to 15% held by the top ten. Sequences were derived from cultured CD8+ T cells from PBMCs, sampled from culture after CMV antigen stimulation. The receptors here all came from a human donor in good health (CMV status not recorded). Some clones in this sample may be carry-over from other donors' samples.

The chain employs TRBV5-4 and TRBJ1-1; a possible D gene is TRBD1 (5 bases). This CDR3 is built from 15 residues. V was trimmed by 0 bases and J by 2 bases, leaving 11 bases between them. Germline V gives CDR1 SGHNT, CDR2 YYREEE (reference sequence). CDR3 sequence reads: CASSLVGATNTEAFF. CDR3 in DNA: TGTGCCAGCAGCTTGGTAGGGGCCACTAACACTGAAGCTTTCTTT.

This clonotype has only one observation. The genes are TRBV7-3 and TRBJ1-2; D perhaps matches TRBD1 (5 bases). V lost 4 bases and J lost 10, with 19 bases in between. CDR1 and CDR2 (germline): SGHTA, FQGTGA. The CDR3 totals 14 residues. DNA of the CDR3: TGTGCCAGCAGCTCACAATCTGCTCAGGGCCCCTACACCTTC. This sequence encodes CASSSQSAQGPYTF.

V gene TRBV4-1 combines with J gene TRBJ1-2; D gene ambiguous. This CDR3 contains 15 residues. Germline V gene data show CDR1 as MGHRA and CDR2 as YSYEKL. Trimming left V 4 bases short and J 3 bases short, with 15 bases between. In DNA, the CDR3 is TGCGCCAGCAGCCCGCAAGACGGATTTCACTATGGCTACACCTTC. Amino acids: CASSPQDGFHYGYTF.

This chain connects TRBV27 to TRBJ1-2, with 10 positions matching TRBD1. Germline V lookup: CDR1 MNHEY, CDR2 SMNVEV (reference sequence). This CDR3 region has 18 residues. V lost 3 bases to trimming and J lost 0 bases; unmatched junction nucleotides: 10. The DNA of the CDR3 is TGTGCCAGCAGTTTCATCGACGGGACAGGGGACCCTAACTATGGCTACACCTTC. Translated, it gives CASSFIDGTGDPNYGYTF.

The chain couples TRBV20-1 to TRBJ2-7; 8 bases line up with TRBD1. Trimming at V came to 4 bases and at J to 0 bases, leaving 2 bases not matched to a gene. The V gene's germline CDR1 is DFQATT and CDR2 SNEGSKA (reference sequence). This CDR3 comprises 13 residues. CDR3 region: CSATGGLSYEQYV. CDR3 nucleotides: TGCAGTGCTACAGGGGGCCTCTCCTACGAGCAGTACGTC.

This clonotype was recorded a few times. This chain joins TRBV5-4 and TRBJ1-2, with D unresolved. Germline V gives CDR1 SGHNT, CDR2 YYREEE (reference sequence). V was pared by 0 bases and J by 6 bases, with 15 bases between. The CDR3 is 15 residues long. In DNA, the CDR3 is TGTGCCAGCAGCTTGGTTTCCTCGCGCCGGGATGGCTACACCTTC. It encodes CASSLVSSRRDGYTF. Filled out from reference TRBV5-4 and TRBJ1-2, the complete variable domain reads ETGVTQSPTHLIKTRGQQVTLRCSSQSGHNTVSWYQQALGQGPQFIFQYYREEENGRGNFPPRFSGLQFPNYSSELNVNALELDDSALYLCASSLVSSRRDGYTFGSGTRLTVV.

The table lists this clonotype with a few counts. The J gene is TRBJ1-3, the V gene TRBV6-5, with D possibly TRBD1 on 5 matching bases. Germline-derived CDR1 and CDR2 are MNHEY and SVGAGI. The V and J ends lost 2 bases and 4 bases respectively, with 9 bases between them. The CDR3 consists of 14 residues. CDR3 amino acids: CASSYGKGGNTIYF. CDR3 coding DNA: TGTGCCAGCAGTTACGGAAAGGGGGGAAACACCATATATTTT.

This clonotype occurred a few times. The chain joins TRBV27 to TRBJ2-1, with a tentative D call TRBD2 (5 bases). V dropped 0 bases and J dropped 6 bases, with 9 bases sitting between them. The CDR3 loop spans 14 amino acids. Germline V CDR1 and CDR2: MNHEY, SMNVEV (reference sequence). The CDR3 protein is CASSLSSSFNEQFF. CDR3 coding DNA: TGTGCCAGCAGTTTATCATCTAGCTTCAATGAGCAGTTCTTC.

This chain joins TRBV7-8 and TRBJ2-1, with 7 bases aligning to TRBD2. V was clipped by 7 bases and J by 0 bases; unmatched bases: 9. The CDR3 extends over 16 amino acids. Germline CDR1 and CDR2: SGHVS and FQNEAQ. CDR3 in amino acids: CASNLGRDSSYNEQFF. The CDR3 DNA is TGTGCCAGCAATCTAGGGAGGGATAGCTCCTACAATGAGCAGTTCTTC. Full variable domain (missing parts from reference TRBV7-8 and TRBJ2-1): GAGVSQSPRYKVAKRGQDVALRCDPISGHVSLFWYQQALGQGPEFLTYFQNEAQLDKSGLPSDRFFAERPEGSVSTLKIQRTQQEDSAVYLCASNLGRDSSYNEQFFGPGTRLTVL.

This clonotype was found a few times. The CDR3 DNA is TGTGCCAGCAGCTCGGAGGGGCCCGGTGGCAATGAGCAGTTCTTC. Encoded protein: CASSSEGPGGNEQFF. This rearrangement joins TRBV7-2 to TRBJ2-1, with D possibly TRBD2 on 6 matching bases. There are 15 residues in the CDR3. Trimming left V 4 bases short and J 6 bases short, with 16 bases between. Germline CDR1 is SGHTA and CDR2 is FQGNSA.

A remark on this clonotype: One end of the junction varies from germline; a read error may be responsible. The chain couples TRBV7-6 to TRBJ1-1; possible D gene TRBD1, 5 bases. Germline loops: CDR1 SGHVS, CDR2 FNYEAQ. CDR3 size: 15 residues. CDR3 sequence: CVSSPRGGKNTEAFF. CDR3 nucleotide sequence: TGTGTCAGCAGCCCCCGGGGGGGGAAGAACACTGAAGCTTTCTTT.